This entry lists 14 T cell receptor beta chains sequenced from one sample in a study of T cell repertoires in cytomegalovirus infection. TCRdb ran MiXCR on the reads and lists one entry per CDR3 protein. The sample has tens of thousands of distinct CDR3 sequences, about 44% seen once; the top ten hold just over 90%. These receptors are not linked to any known antigen. Sequencing was performed on CD8+ T cells from cultured PBMCs, taken from culture after CMV antigen stimulation. All receptors come from a human donor in good health (CMV status not recorded). Some clones in this sample may be carry-over from other donors' samples.

The chain combines TRBV7-6 with TRBJ1-1; D gene unclear. CDR1 is SGHVS, CDR2 FNYEAQ, per germline. The CDR3 runs 14 residues. V lost 1 base and J 0 bases, leaving 6 bases between the germline ends. CDR3: CASSLVMMNTEAFF. CDR3 DNA sequence: TGTGCCAGCAGCTTAGTTATGATGAACACTGAAGCTTTCTTT.

This clonotype turned up a few times. The rearrangement links TRBV11-2 to TRBJ1-2; no clear D. Germline V CDR1 and CDR2: SGHAT, FQNNGV. The V gene lost 5 bases and the J gene lost 7 bases, with 11 bases spanning the gap. This CDR3 region has 12 residues. This CDR3 reads CASSTVKSGYTF. CDR3 DNA sequence: TGTGCCAGCAGCACAGTAAAGAGTGGCTACACCTTC.

This clonotype has only one observation. J is TRBJ1-1 and V is TRBV6-5; D is undetermined. Deletions cut 2 bases from V and 3 bases from J, with 7 bases between. The germline gives CDR1 MNHEY, CDR2 SVGAGI. The CDR3 is 13 residues long. The CDR3 bases are TGTGCCAGCAGTTACCGGGGTCACACTGAAGCTTTCTTT. Protein: CASSYRGHTEAFF.

For this clonotype: At one end the junction does not follow the germline gene, possibly because of a read error. J is TRBJ1-2 and V is TRBV4-1; D gene ambiguous. The germline V gene encodes CDR1 MGHRA and CDR2 YSYEKL. The CDR3 is 12 amino acids. CDR3 bases: TGTGCCAGTGCTGGGAGGGATCTTGGCTACACCTTC. Its translation is CASAGRDLGYTF.

The rearrangement uses TRBV7-3 and TRBJ2-4, with unresolved D. Germline CDR1 SGHTA, CDR2 FQGTGA. V was trimmed by 2 bases and J by 2 bases, leaving 13 bases between them. The CDR3 loop spans 16 amino acids. The CDR3 reads CASSLDAKRTKNIQYF. The CDR3 coding sequence is TGTGCCAGCAGCTTAGACGCAAAACGAACCAAAAACATTCAGTACTTC.

This clonotype occurred a few times. The V and J genes are TRBV7-4 and TRBJ2-5; 7 bases line up with TRBD1. This CDR3 spans 15 amino acids. V trimming: 2 bases; J trimming: 1 base; junction bases outside the gene matches: 4. Per the germline V gene, CDR1 is SGHVT and CDR2 is SQSDAQ. CDR3 DNA: TGTGCCAGCAGCTTACCCTGGACAGGCCAAGAGACCCAGTACTTC. This gives the protein CASSLPWTGQETQYF.

This rearrangement joins TRBV6-1 to TRBJ1-1; a weak D match, TRBD1 (6 bases). The length of the CDR3 is 14 residues. CDR1 is MNHNS, CDR2 SASEGT, per germline. Trimming cost V 7 bases and J 5 bases, with 17 bases left between them. The CDR3 region is CASTGGGGRTEAFF. The CDR3 DNA follows: TGTGCCAGCACCGGCGGGGGCGGAAGGACTGAAGCTTTCTTT.

Ten or more counts support this clonotype. The V call is TRBV7-6, the J call TRBJ1-5, with D perhaps matching TRBD1 (6 bases). The V gene lost 1 base and the J gene lost 3 bases, with 13 bases spanning the gap. CDR1 and CDR2 (germline): SGHVS, FNYEAQ. CDR3 length: 16 residues. CDR3 coding DNA: TGTGCCAGCAGCTTAGGGGAACAGGGCCCCAATCAGCCCCAGCATTTT. Translated, it gives CASSLGEQGPNQPQHF.

In its sample, this clonotype was seen a few times. The genes are TRBV7-2 and TRBJ2-3; 9 positions agree with TRBD2. Germline V gene lookup returns CDR1 SGHTA and CDR2 FQGNSA. The CDR3 is made up of 18 amino acids. Trimming removed 2 bases from V and 6 bases from J; junction bases left unmatched: 15. CDR3 sequence reads: CASSLTRGGPSSRDTQYF. The CDR3 DNA sequence: TGTGCCAGCAGCTTAACGCGGGGGGGCCCTAGCAGCCGGGATACGCAGTATTTT.

The rearrangement joins TRBV12-3 or TRBV12-4 to TRBJ1-5; D is ambiguous. Trimming took off 6 bases at V and 1 base at J, with 4 bases between the two ends. This CDR3 comprises 12 residues. CDR3: CASRLSNQPQHF. The DNA for the CDR3 is TGTGCCAGCAGGCTAAGCAATCAGCCCCAGCATTTT.

V gene TRBV7-4 combines with J gene TRBJ2-1; 7 bases align to TRBD1. The CDR3 consists of 14 residues. Germline V gene sequence: CDR1 SGHVT, CDR2 SQSDAQ. The J segment lost 3 bases and the V segment lost 1 base, leaving 0 bases of the junction unmatched. The CDR3 sequence is CASSLDRGYNEQFF. CDR3 DNA: TGTGCCAGCAGCTTAGACAGGGGCTACAATGAGCAGTTCTTC.

This clonotype was seen a few times. J is TRBJ2-7 and V is TRBV4-1, with D perhaps given as TRBD1 or TRBD2 (5 bases each). Germline values: CDR1 MGHRA, CDR2 YSYEKL. CDR3 length equals 16 residues. Trimming left V 0 bases short and J 3 bases short, with 15 bases between. The CDR3 spells CASSQDRGSGYYEQYF. The CDR3 DNA follows: TGCGCCAGCAGCCAAGATCGAGGGTCAGGGTACTACGAGCAGTACTTC.

In its sample, this clonotype was seen a few times. This chain's CDR3 is CASSFNVGSYEQYF. The DNA for the CDR3 is TGTGCCAGCAGTTTTAATGTCGGCTCCTACGAGCAGTACTTC. This chain connects TRBV12-3 or TRBV12-4 to TRBJ2-7; D remains unclear. The CDR3 runs to 14 residues. Trimming stripped 3 bases from V and 0 bases from J, with 9 bases between.

This clonotype has a handful of counts. This chain joins TRBV6-5 and TRBJ2-3, with TRBD2 matching 9 bases. Germline CDR1 and CDR2: MNHEY and SVGAGI. The V gene end was trimmed by 2 bases and the J gene end by 4 bases; junction bases not matched to a gene: 7. The CDR3 contains 16 residues. CDR3 protein: CASSYKASGISDTQYF. CDR3 nucleotide sequence: TGTGCCAGCAGTTACAAGGCTAGCGGGATTTCAGATACGCAGTATTTT.